This T cell receptor (beta chain) derives from a study of human T cells and chemical hapten exposure. One entry per CDR3 protein, called by TCRdb with MiXCR from the RACE reads. The table shows tens of thousands of distinct CDR3 sequences, with approximately 11% occurring only once. Time point: patch test 1, 2 weeks after DPC sensitization. As to treatment: therapeutic diphenylcyclopropenone sensitization with weekly scalp DPC. Whole blood, unfractionated, served as the material for total RNA extraction. Ahead of each patch test application, blood was drawn. V gave up 6 bases and J gave up 0 bases, with 18 bases separating them. Germline CDR1 and CDR2: DFQATT and SNEGSKA (reference sequence). The CDR3 extends over 16 amino acids. This clonotype was counted only a few times.

This clonotype was sampled from a woman in her 40s with alopecia areata. Some clones in this sample may be carry-over from other donors' samples. This sequence joins TRBV20-1 and TRBJ2-1, with D possibly being TRBD1 (6 bases). The material was whole blood, obtained in connection with sensitization to the hapten diphenylcyclopropenone (DPC). In DNA, the CDR3 is TGCAGTGCCCCGAGGGGACCGGACAGCTCCTACAATGAGCAGTTCTTC. It codes for CSAPRGPDSSYNEQFF.